The 26 T cell receptor beta chains below come from one sample, sequenced in a study of T cell responses to AZD1222 COVID-19 vaccine. Assay: immunoSEQ multiplex PCR; the TCRdb copy retains only in-frame clones and omits some. The sample yields approximately 150,000 clones, approximately 90% seen once. The sample here was peripheral blood, taken 28 days after the second AZD1222 dose. These receptors all come from an adult who received the AZD1222 COVID-19 vaccine.

V and J are TRBV7-9 and TRBJ1-6; D is unclear. Trimming pared 4 bases from V and 1 base from J, leaving 8 bases between. CDR3 length: 15 amino acids. Germline V gives CDR1 SEHNR, CDR2 FQNEAQ (reference sequence). This CDR3 reads CASSSGISYNSPLHF. Written as DNA, the CDR3 is TGTGCCAGCAGCTCCGGTATATCCTATAATTCACCCCTCCACTTT.

The genes are TRBV3-1 (or the pseudogene TRBV3-2) and TRBJ2-2; 8 nucleotides match TRBD1. CDR1 LGHDT and CDR2 YNNKEL come from the germline V gene (reference sequence). The CDR3 consists of 14 residues. J gave up 9 bases and V 0 bases, and 3 bases lay outside the gene matches. For the CDR3, the DNA is TGTGCCAGCAGCCAAGACAGGGGGCCCCGGGAGCTGTTTTTT. Amino acids: CASSQDRGPRELFF.

The rearrangement joins TRBV7-9 to TRBJ1-5; a weak D match, TRBD1 (6 bases). This CDR3 is 13 amino acids long. Germline loops: CDR1 SEHNR, CDR2 FQNEAQ (reference sequence). V lost 6 bases and J 6 bases, leaving 12 bases between the germline ends. The CDR3 sequence is CASSSQGSQPQHF. The CDR3, as DNA: TGTGCCAGCAGTTCACAGGGATCTCAGCCCCAGCATTTT.

V usage is TRBV19 and J usage is TRBJ2-1; unclear D gene. The V gene's germline CDR1 is LNHDA and CDR2 SQIVND (reference sequence). V lost 4 bases and J lost 0, with 1 base in between. This CDR3 contains 12 residues. The chain's CDR3 is CASSNSYNEQFF. The CDR3 DNA follows: TGTGCCAGTAGTAACTCCTACAATGAGCAGTTCTTC.

The rearrangement uses TRBV4-3 and TRBJ2-3, with 9 bases lining up with TRBD2. The ends lost 0 bases at V and 4 bases at J; junction bases unmatched: 8. The CDR3 has 17 amino acids. Germline V gene sequence: CDR1 LGHNA, CDR2 YSLEER. The CDR3 DNA follows: TGCGCCAGCAGCCAAGATCTGGGTAGCGGGAGCCCAGATACGCAGTATTTT. This gives the protein CASSQDLGSGSPDTQYF.

V gene TRBV12-5 combines with J gene TRBJ1-1; TRBD1 matches 8 bases. The CDR3 totals 21 residues. V gave up 3 bases and J gave up 0 bases; unmatched junction bases: 21. Germline CDR1 LGHNT, CDR2 FRNRAP. The CDR3 is CASGFITGQGQINFMNTEAFF. The DNA for the CDR3 is TGTGCTAGTGGTTTTATCACAGGACAGGGTCAAATTAATTTTATGAACACTGAAGCTTTCTTT.

The V call is TRBV6-5, the J call TRBJ2-5; 11 bases match TRBD1. The CDR3 has 14 amino acids. Trimming took 4 bases from V and 4 from J; bases not matched to a gene: 2. CDR1 and CDR2 (germline): MNHEY, SVGAGI. CDR3 bases: TGTGCCAGCAGTTGGGACAGGGGGACAGAGACCCAGTACTTC. It translates to CASSWDRGTETQYF.

The chain recombines TRBV6-6 with TRBJ1-1, with TRBD1 as a possible D gene (6 bases). Per germline, CDR1 MNHNY and CDR2 SVGAGI (reference sequence). The V end was cut by 7 bases, the J end by 2 bases, with 17 bases between. This CDR3 spans 15 amino acids. In nucleotides, the CDR3 is TGTGCCAGCATATTTGGGGGGGCAGTCAACACTGAAGCTTTCTTT. Translation gives CASIFGGAVNTEAFF.

CDR3 sequence reads: CASSPTAIGMSGANVLTF. For the CDR3, the DNA is TGTGCCAGCAGCCCTACAGCAATAGGAATGTCTGGGGCCAACGTCCTGACTTTC. The V gene is TRBV7-2, the J gene TRBJ2-6, with D unclear. With 5 bases removed from V and 1 base from J, the gap between germline ends came to 18 bases. Germline V gene lookup returns CDR1 SGHTA and CDR2 FQGNSA. This CDR3 spans 18 amino acids. Variable domain in full (rest from reference TRBV7-2 and TRBJ2-6): GAGVSQSPSNKVTEKGKDVELRCDPISGHTALYWYRQSLGQGLEFLIYFQGNSAPDKSGLPSDRFSAERTGGSVSTLTIQRTQQEDSAVYLCASSPTAIGMSGANVLTFGAGSRLTVL.

V is TRBV9 and J is TRBJ2-7, with 10 bases fitting TRBD2. With V trimmed by 3 bases and J by 0 bases, 3 bases remained unmatched. Germline CDR1 SGDLS, CDR2 YYNGEE. The CDR3 length is 15 residues. In nucleotides, the CDR3 is TGTGCCAGCAGCGGGGGACTAGCGCTCTCCTACGAGCAGTACTTC. This sequence encodes CASSGGLALSYEQYF.

V gene TRBV28 combines with J gene TRBJ1-1; TRBD1 agrees at 7 bases. The junction had 11 bases not matched to a gene; V was cut back by 7 bases and J by 9 bases. The CDR3 extends over 13 amino acids. Germline loops: CDR1 MDHEN, CDR2 SYDVKM. The CDR3 region has the DNA TGTGCCAGCACCAGTGGAGGGGGCGTTCAAGCTTTCTTT. Protein: CASTSGGGVQAFF.

This clone was seen only once. CDR3 coding DNA: TGTGCCAGCAGTCCCTCCCCGACTAGTCTTTACGAGCAGTACTTC. It specifies CASSPSPTSLYEQYF. The V gene is TRBV25-1, the J gene TRBJ2-7; maybe TRBD2 (6 bases). The V gene lost 5 bases and the J gene lost 4 bases, with 18 bases spanning the gap. CDR1 MGHDK and CDR2 SYGVNS come from the germline V gene. The CDR3 consists of 15 residues.

V gene TRBV5-1 combines with J gene TRBJ2-5; D may be TRBD2 (6 bases). The CDR3 runs 17 residues. Germline lookup yields CDR1 SGHRS and CDR2 YFSETQ. V dropped 4 bases and J dropped 2 bases, with 21 bases sitting between them. CDR3: CASSPGIGASEQETQYF. The CDR3 region has the DNA TGCGCCAGCAGCCCTGGAATCGGGGCTAGCGAGCAAGAGACCCAGTACTTC.

The chain joins TRBV11-2 to TRBJ2-2; tentatively, D is TRBD2 (5 bases). Trimming pared 1 base from V and 2 bases from J, leaving 11 bases between. CDR1 is SGHAT, CDR2 FQNNGV, per germline. The CDR3 is made up of 16 amino acids. CDR3 DNA sequence: TGTGCCAGCAGCTTAGGAACGGGGAAAAACACCGGGGAGCTGTTTTTT. It yields the protein CASSLGTGKNTGELFF.

The chain links TRBV6-5 to TRBJ2-1; D call uncertain. Trimming left V 8 bases short and J 5 bases short, with 13 bases between. The germline V gene encodes CDR1 MNHEY and CDR2 SVGAGI. CDR3 size: 13 residues. The CDR3, as DNA: TGTGCCAGCCCCGGAGAGACCCACAATGAGCAGTTCTTC. It codes for CASPGETHNEQFF.

V gene TRBV6-1 combines with J gene TRBJ2-7; D uncertain. This CDR3 has 14 amino acids. With 1 base removed from V and 3 bases from J, the gap between germline ends came to 10 bases. The germline CDR1 and CDR2 sequences are MNHNS and SASEGT. As DNA, the CDR3 is TGTGCCAGCAGTGAAGTTGCCCCCCGCTACGAGCAGTACTTC. Translated: CASSEVAPRYEQYF.

The V gene is TRBV20-1, the J gene TRBJ1-2; D uncertain. The CDR3 has 14 amino acids. The germline CDR1 and CDR2 sequences are DFQATT and SNEGSKA (reference sequence). V was cut by 3 bases and J by 3 bases, with 14 bases left in between. CDR3 DNA: TGCAGTGCTAGTTCGGGTGGGCGCGACTATGGCTACACCTTC. Amino acid sequence: CSASSGGRDYGYTF.

The gene calls are TRBV10-1 and TRBJ1-1; D is ambiguous. V lost 8 bases and J lost 4, with 17 bases in between. Germline values: CDR1 WNHNN, CDR2 SYGVQD (reference sequence). The CDR3 is made up of 14 amino acids. Here the CDR3 DNA reads TGCGCCAGCGCTGTTAAGAGGGATGGCACTGAAGCTTTCTTT. The encoded protein is CASAVKRDGTEAFF.

This sequence joins TRBV18 and TRBJ1-1; 8 bases are shared with TRBD1. After removal of 5 bases from V and 5 bases from J, the junction contained 19 bases not matched to a gene. The CDR3 length is 18 residues. Per the germline V gene, CDR1 is KGHSH and CDR2 is LQKENI. The CDR3 DNA follows: TGTGCCAGCTCAAACCACCAGGACAGGGTTGTTTTTGGAACTGAAGCTTTCTTT. It specifies CASSNHQDRVVFGTEAFF.

The V gene is TRBV7-9, the J gene TRBJ2-1; 7 bases line up with TRBD2. Trimming took 2 bases from V and 3 from J; bases not matched to a gene: 7. Per germline, CDR1 SEHNR and CDR2 FQNEAQ (reference sequence). The CDR3 spans 16 residues. The chain's CDR3 is CASSLKLAEVYNEQFF. In nucleotides, the CDR3 is TGTGCCAGCAGCTTAAAGCTAGCGGAGGTCTACAATGAGCAGTTCTTC.

V is TRBV28 and J is TRBJ1-4; the D is unclear. This CDR3 region has 17 residues. The germline CDR1 and CDR2 sequences are MDHEN and SYDVKM. Trimming pared 5 bases from V and 8 bases from J, leaving 24 bases between. CDR3 protein: CASSPRLWTRVWEKLFF. CDR3 sequence (DNA): TGTGCCAGCAGTCCCCGCCTATGGACGCGGGTATGGGAAAAACTGTTTTTT.

The CDR3 is CASSSVGGQGNEQYF. For the CDR3, the DNA is TGCGCCAGCAGCTCCGTGGGGGGACAGGGGAACGAGCAGTACTTC. The V call is TRBV5-1, the J call TRBJ2-7, with 10 bases fitting TRBD1. The V gene end was trimmed by 3 bases and the J gene end by 5 bases; junction bases not matched to a gene: 8. The germline V gene encodes CDR1 SGHRS and CDR2 YFSETQ. The CDR3 spans 15 residues.

This rearrangement joins TRBV18 to TRBJ2-7; TRBD1 aligns across 8 bases. From germline, CDR1 is KGHSH and CDR2 LQKENI. J gave up 5 bases and V 4 bases, and 7 bases lay outside the gene matches. This CDR3 is 14 amino acids long. The CDR3 loop is CASSQAGGGHEQYF. The CDR3 nucleotides read TGTGCCAGCTCACAGGCAGGGGGCGGACACGAGCAGTACTTC.

This sequence joins TRBV2 and TRBJ1-5; D is unclear. V gave up 1 base and J gave up 3 bases, with 19 bases separating them. CDR1 and CDR2 from the germline V gene are SNHLY and FYNNEI. The CDR3 consists of 18 residues. Here the CDR3 reads CASSEGLAGNVNNQPQHF. In DNA, the CDR3 is TGTGCCAGCAGTGAAGGTCTGGCAGGCAACGTTAACAATCAGCCCCAGCATTTT. The full variable domain, completed using reference TRBV2 and TRBJ1-5, is EPEVTQTPSHQVTQMGQEVILRCVPISNHLYFYWYRQILGQKVEFLVSFYNNEISEKSEIFDDQFSVERPDGSNFTLKIRSTKLEDSAMYFCASSEGLAGNVNNQPQHFGDGTRLSIL.

Only a few counts were recorded for this clone. This chain connects TRBV24-1 to TRBJ1-5, with D maybe TRBD1 (6 bases). The V gene's germline CDR1 is KGHDR and CDR2 SFDVKD. Deletions cut 9 bases from V and 0 bases from J, with 8 bases between. The CDR3 length is 13 residues. DNA of the CDR3: TGTGCCACCGGGACAACTAGCAATCAGCCCCAGCATTTT. It yields the protein CATGTTSNQPQHF.

The V call is TRBV4-3, the J call TRBJ1-5; the D is unclear. Trimming removed 0 bases from V and 3 bases from J, with 3 bases in between. Germline V gives CDR1 LGHNA, CDR2 YSLEER. The CDR3 totals 13 residues. Here the CDR3 DNA reads TGCGCCAGCAGCCAAGACGACAATCAGCCCCAGCATTTT. Translating it yields CASSQDDNQPQHF.